The clone carrying this T cell receptor beta chain was observed a handful of times. The germline V gene has CDR1 LNHNV and CDR2 YYDKDF (reference sequence). V shed 1 base and J shed 1 base, with 10 bases lying between them. CDR3 length: 15 residues. This sample stems from a study of identical twins. TCRdb passed the 5' RACE reads through MiXCR, listing each CDR3 protein once. This table has about 200,000 distinct CDR3 sequences, around 6.5% appearing once. These data also featured in a second study, about T cells expressing NK-cell markers.

The sample consisted of CD8+ T cells sorted from blood. This TCR was sampled from a woman between 18 and 29 years old in good health. The V gene is TRBV15, the J gene TRBJ1-1; possible D gene TRBD1, 6 bases. The CDR3 protein is CATSRVGGENTEAFF. The CDR3 DNA is TGTGCCACCAGCAGAGTAGGGGGAGAGAACACTGAAGCTTTCTTT.